Shown below are 22 T cell receptor beta chains from a single sample sequenced in a study of cytomegalovirus exposure and HLA in healthy donors. The PCR made use of 60 Vbeta and 13 Jbeta primers. Clones were sequenced by immunoSEQ multiplex PCR, and TCRdb holds only the in-frame ones, with some missing. Counted here are 150,000 to 200,000 clones, more than 75% occurring once; the ten biggest clones make up roughly 9.7%. The specimen sequenced was PBMCs. These receptor sequences come from a man aged 18 to 30 in good health and CMV-seropositive.

Comments on this clone: Other DNA sequences within the sample encode an identical CDR3. The chain links TRBV27 to TRBJ2-1, with 8 bases lining up with TRBD2. V gave up 9 bases and J gave up 2 bases; unmatched junction bases: 9. There are 15 residues in the CDR3. Germline assignment: CDR1 MNHEY and CDR2 SMNVEV (reference sequence). The DNA for the CDR3 is TGTGCCAGTTCGACCAGCGGGGGACCCTACAATGAGCAGTTCTTC. It yields the protein CASSTSGGPYNEQFF.

The rearrangement joins TRBV9 to TRBJ2-3; TRBD1 aligns across 7 bases. This CDR3 is built from 16 residues. The trim removed 2 bases at V and 5 bases at J, leaving 11 bases unmatched. Germline loops: CDR1 SGDLS, CDR2 YYNGEE. This CDR3 is CASSVDRDSRVDTQYF. The CDR3 DNA is TGTGCCAGCAGCGTTGACCGGGACAGCCGAGTAGATACGCAGTATTTT.

This clone occurred a few times. J is TRBJ2-7 and V is TRBV5-4; 8 positions agree with TRBD2. The CDR3 covers 15 residues. Germline CDR1 reads SGHNT; CDR2 reads YYREEE (reference sequence). The V segment lost 4 bases and the J segment 3 bases; nucleotides outside the gene matches: 9. CDR3 DNA sequence: TGTGCCAGCAGCCAAGATAGCGGGAATGTCTACGAGCAGTACTTC. Residues: CASSQDSGNVYEQYF.

This rearrangement joins TRBV2 to TRBJ2-1, with D maybe TRBD2 (5 bases). Germline CDR1 SNHLY, CDR2 FYNNEI. V lost 3 bases, J lost 0 bases, and 12 bases lay in between. The CDR3 length is 16 residues. The CDR3 here is CASSDEGFSSYNEQFF. In DNA, the CDR3 is TGTGCCAGCAGTGACGAGGGCTTCAGCTCCTACAATGAGCAGTTCTTC.

J is TRBJ2-5 and V is TRBV19, with 10 bases that match TRBD2. The J call may be incorrect, as the DNA end agrees better with TRBJ2-7. CDR1 and CDR2 from the germline V gene are LNHDA and SQIVND (reference sequence). This CDR3 spans 14 amino acids. The CDR3 DNA follows: TGTGCCAGTAGCGTAGCGGGGGGTACCTACGAGCAGTACTTC. Protein sequence: CASSVAGGTYEQYF.

The rearrangement uses TRBV10-3 and TRBJ2-7, with 13 nucleotides matching TRBD2. Germline CDR1 ENHRY, CDR2 SYGVKD. V shed 4 bases and J 6 bases; nucleotides not matched to a gene: 6. CDR3 length equals 15 residues. CDR3 sequence (DNA): TGTGCCATCAGTGGGGGACTAGCGGGGCCCGGCGAGCAGTACTTC. As protein: CAISGGLAGPGEQYF.

CDR3 residues: CASSATPGQGAGDTQYF. The CDR3 DNA is TGTGCCAGCAGCGCCACTCCGGGACAGGGGGCTGGAGATACGCAGTATTTT. The J gene is TRBJ2-3, the V gene TRBV28; 12 bases map to TRBD1. The CDR3 spans 17 residues. Germline lookup yields CDR1 MDHEN and CDR2 SYDVKM. Trimming took 6 bases from V and 5 from J; bases not matched to a gene: 12.

This clone was seen a few times. The rearrangement joins TRBV5-1 to TRBJ2-7, with TRBD1 identical over 9 bases. V lost 5 bases, J lost 5 bases, and 11 bases stayed unmatched. Germline CDR1 SGHRS, CDR2 YFSETQ. This CDR3 has 15 amino acids. CDR3 amino acids: CASSTGGTGSNEQYF. CDR3 nucleotide sequence: TGCGCCAGCAGTACTGGCGGGACAGGGTCCAACGAGCAGTACTTC.

V gene TRBV12-5 combines with J gene TRBJ1-1, with D possibly being TRBD1 (6 bases). The CDR3 has 13 residues. Germline V gene lookup returns CDR1 LGHNT and CDR2 FRNRAP. Trimming removed 1 base at V and 3 bases at J, with 6 bases between. In DNA, the CDR3 is TGTGCTAGTGGTTTGGGACAGGACACTGAAGCTTTCTTT. Protein: CASGLGQDTEAFF.

The chain links TRBV9 to TRBJ1-1; D remains unclear. CDR3 size: 14 residues. Trimming pared 2 bases from V and 0 bases from J, leaving 8 bases between. Germline V gene sequence: CDR1 SGDLS, CDR2 YYNGEE. The CDR3 spells CASSVSGVNTEAFF. The CDR3 nucleotides read TGTGCCAGCAGCGTTAGCGGGGTGAACACTGAAGCTTTCTTT.

This clone has just a few counts. The chain employs TRBV2 and TRBJ2-3; TRBD2 might be the D (6 bases). The CDR3 is 17 amino acids. Per the germline V gene, CDR1 is SNHLY and CDR2 is FYNNEI. The V and J ends lost 6 bases and 5 bases respectively, with 24 bases between them. The CDR3: CASRGLVRGADGDTQYF. The DNA of the CDR3 is TGTGCCAGCAGGGGTCTCGTACGCGGGGCTGATGGAGATACGCAGTATTTT.

The V and J genes are TRBV9 and TRBJ2-3; TRBD2 matches at 9 bases. The junction had 13 bases not matched to a gene; V was cut back by 3 bases and J by 5 bases. Germline loops: CDR1 SGDLS, CDR2 YYNGEE. The CDR3 is 17 amino acids. In nucleotides, the CDR3 is TGTGCCAGCAGCGCTTCTGGCGGGGGGGCCTTGCTAGATACGCAGTATTTT. Translating it yields CASSASGGGALLDTQYF.

The genes are TRBV7-8 and TRBJ1-1; no definite D call. This CDR3 has 13 amino acids. The germline V gene has CDR1 SGHVS and CDR2 FQNEAQ. V was cut by 1 base and J by 6 bases, with 9 bases left in between. CDR3 region: CASSLGQLAEAFF. CDR3 in DNA: TGTGCCAGCAGCTTAGGGCAGTTGGCTGAAGCTTTCTTT.

The V call is TRBV6-5, the J call TRBJ1-4; unclear D gene. Germline values: CDR1 MNHEY, CDR2 SVGAGI. The length of the CDR3 is 13 residues. V was trimmed by 6 bases and J by 10 bases, leaving 15 bases between them. The DNA of the CDR3 is TGTGCCAGCAGCCCCCGAGAAGCGGGAAAACTGTTTTTT. This codes for CASSPREAGKLFF.

CDR3 bases: TGTGCCAGTAGTATATCGGGGGGCAGAGGTCAGCCCCAGCATTTT. Amino acid sequence: CASSISGGRGQPQHF. This chain joins TRBV19 and TRBJ1-5, with D possibly being TRBD1 (6 bases). In germline, CDR1 is LNHDA, CDR2 SQIVND (reference sequence). The CDR3 consists of 15 residues. Trimming left V 2 bases short and J 6 bases short, with 14 bases between. Looking up the rest from reference TRBV19 and TRBJ1-5 gives the full variable domain: DGGITQSPKYLFRKEGQNVTLSCEQNLNHDAMYWYRQDPGQGLRLIYYSQIVNDFQKGDIAEGYSVSREKKESFPLTVTSAQKNPTAFYLCASSISGGRGQPQHFGDGTRLSIL.

The chain uses TRBV11-1 and TRBJ1-1; possibly TRBD1 for D (6 bases). Germline values: CDR1 SGHAT, CDR2 FQDESV (reference sequence). The V and J ends lost 4 bases and 2 bases respectively, with 17 bases between them. The CDR3 has 16 amino acids. CDR3 in DNA: TGTGCCAGCAGCTCGCCGGGGCGGGGGGCTAACACTGAAGCTTTCTTT. This sequence encodes CASSSPGRGANTEAFF.

CDR3 DNA sequence: TGTGCCAGCAGCTTGGTGGGCAGCTCCTACAATGAGCAGTTCTTC. Translating gives CASSLVGSSYNEQFF. The chain has TRBV5-6 and TRBJ2-1; D call uncertain. The ends were cut back, 0 bases at V and 0 bases at J, with 7 bases in the middle. Germline-derived CDR1 and CDR2 are SGHDT and YYEEEE. The CDR3 is 15 amino acids.

This chain connects TRBV4-2 to TRBJ2-3; 14 bases align to TRBD2. The CDR3 has 18 residues. Germline values: CDR1 LGHNA, CDR2 YNFKEQ. V lost 2 bases, J lost 2 bases, and 6 bases stayed unmatched. The CDR3, as DNA: TGTGCCAGCAGCCAAAGACTAGCGGGGGGGCTAAACACAGATACGCAGTATTTT. It encodes CASSQRLAGGLNTDTQYF.

The chain uses TRBV27 and TRBJ2-3; D might be TRBD1 (6 bases). The germline V gene has CDR1 MNHEY and CDR2 SMNVEV (reference sequence). CDR3 length: 16 residues. The V and J ends lost 6 bases and 1 base respectively, with 17 bases between them. CDR3 in amino acids: CASRRDRRYRTDTQYF. The CDR3 coding sequence is TGTGCCAGCAGACGAGACAGGAGATACCGCACAGATACGCAGTATTTT.

The V call is TRBV2, the J call TRBJ2-7; D uncertain. This CDR3 is 12 amino acids long. CDR1 SNHLY and CDR2 FYNNEI come from the germline V gene. The V and J ends lost 4 bases and 3 bases respectively, with 7 bases between them. The CDR3 coding sequence is TGTGCCAGCAGTGTCCACAGCTACGAGCAGTACTTC. Translating gives CASSVHSYEQYF.

V gene TRBV6-5 combines with J gene TRBJ2-5; D unresolved. CDR1 is MNHEY and CDR2 is SVGAGI in the germline V gene. The V end lost 6 bases, the J end lost 5 bases, and 13 bases lay between the germline ends. The CDR3 length is 13 residues. CDR3 in amino acids: CASSTRGSETQYF. The DNA for the CDR3 is TGTGCCAGCAGCACGAGAGGCTCGGAGACCCAGTACTTC.

The V call is TRBV5-1, the J call TRBJ2-2, with a tentative D call TRBD1 (5 bases). This CDR3 has 15 residues. CDR1 SGHRS and CDR2 YFSETQ come from the germline V gene. V was cut by 0 bases and J by 3 bases, with 9 bases left in between. CDR3 in DNA: TGCGCCAGCAGCTTGGGACAGTTTGACACCGGGGAGCTGTTTTTT. Its translation is CASSLGQFDTGELFF.